This entry lists 14 T cell receptor beta chains sequenced from one sample in a study of T cells after yellow fever vaccination. TCRdb reprocessed the 5' RACE reads via MiXCR and lists one record per CDR3 protein. The table shows about 220,000 distinct CDR3 sequences, with around 3.1% occurring only once. The sample here was CD4+ T cells sorted from PBMCs, taken 10 days after the yellow fever booster vaccination. These receptors were collected from a man between 18 and 29 years old who received the YFV17D yellow fever vaccine.

This chain links TRBV4-1 with TRBJ2-7; 8 nucleotides agree with TRBD2. Trimming removed 6 bases from V and 4 bases from J; junction bases left unmatched: 11. Germline V gene lookup returns CDR1 MGHRA and CDR2 YSYEKL. The CDR3 runs to 15 residues. CDR3 amino acids: CASRILAAELYEQYF. The CDR3 DNA is TGCGCCAGCAGGATACTAGCGGCGGAACTTTACGAGCAGTACTTC.

In this sample, this clonotype turned up many times. The chain recombines TRBV10-3 with TRBJ2-3; 7 nucleotides agree with TRBD2. This CDR3 is built from 16 residues. Trimming removed 0 bases from V and 4 bases from J; junction bases left unmatched: 7. Germline-derived CDR1 and CDR2 are ENHRY and SYGVKD. CDR3 sequence: CAISESIGGTSDTQYF. CDR3 sequence (DNA): TGTGCCATCAGTGAGTCGATCGGGGGGACCTCAGATACGCAGTATTTT.

The chain employs TRBV12-3 or TRBV12-4 and TRBJ1-2; D perhaps matches TRBD1 (6 bases). The V and J ends lost 9 bases and 8 bases respectively, with 19 bases between them. The CDR3 sequence is 13 residues long. The CDR3 coding sequence is TGTGCCAGTACTTCTATGACAGGCGGGGGCTACACCTTC. It encodes CASTSMTGGGYTF.

This clonotype was counted a few times. The V gene is TRBV3-1, the J gene TRBJ1-2; maybe TRBD1 (6 bases). CDR3 length: 15 amino acids. Germline V gene lookup returns CDR1 LGHDT and CDR2 YNNKEL (reference sequence). Trimming removed 5 bases from V and 3 bases from J, with 16 bases in between. Here the CDR3 DNA reads TGTGCCAGCAGCACCAAAGACAGGCGGCACTATGGCTACACCTTC. Translating gives CASSTKDRRHYGYTF.

This clonotype was recorded many times. V is TRBV7-3 and J is TRBJ1-1, with D possibly TRBD1 on 5 matching bases. The CDR3 has 16 residues. Per the germline V gene, CDR1 is SGHTA and CDR2 is FQGTGA. V was trimmed by 0 bases and J by 6 bases, leaving 17 bases between them. The CDR3 region is CASSLTATAGVPEAFF. The CDR3 DNA reads as TGTGCCAGCAGCTTAACGGCGACGGCGGGGGTGCCTGAAGCTTTCTTT.

The sample holds a few counts of this clonotype. The chain is built from TRBV4-3 and TRBJ1-4; D may be TRBD1 (5 bases). Germline CDR1 is LGHNA and CDR2 is YSLEER. The V end lost 0 bases, the J end lost 9 bases, and 17 bases lay between the germline ends. The CDR3 extends over 16 amino acids. CDR3 amino acids: CASSQDSGTEPKKLFF. In nucleotides, the CDR3 is TGCGCCAGCAGCCAAGACTCCGGGACCGAACCGAAAAAACTGTTTTTT.

This chain uses TRBV19 with TRBJ2-7, with D maybe TRBD1 (6 bases). The germline gives CDR1 LNHDA, CDR2 SQIVND (reference sequence). The CDR3 loop spans 14 amino acids. Trimming shortened V by 8 bases and J by 7 bases, and 21 bases separated the two germline ends. The CDR3 region is CASEPPGQPGEQYF. Written as DNA, the CDR3 is TGTGCCAGTGAACCCCCGGGACAACCGGGGGAGCAGTACTTC.

This clonotype was seen ten or more times. This rearrangement joins TRBV5-1 to TRBJ2-7; D remains ambiguous. Per germline, CDR1 SGHRS and CDR2 YFSETQ. Trimming stripped 5 bases from V and 0 bases from J, with 12 bases between. The CDR3 has 14 residues. CDR3 region: CASSQGPISYEQYF. In nucleotides, the CDR3 is TGCGCCAGCAGTCAAGGACCGATCTCCTACGAGCAGTACTTC.

J is TRBJ1-3 and V is TRBV7-2, with D uncertain. Trimming stripped 7 bases from V and 4 bases from J, with 14 bases between. Germline values: CDR1 SGHTA, CDR2 FQGNSA. The CDR3 runs to 14 residues. Here the CDR3 reads CASTPYSSGNTIYF. CDR3 nucleotide sequence: TGTGCCAGCACCCCTTATAGTAGCGGAAACACCATATATTTT.

The table lists this clonotype with a few counts. The chain combines TRBV7-9 with TRBJ1-6; D may be TRBD1 (5 bases). V lost 3 bases and J 7 bases, leaving 16 bases between the germline ends. Per the germline V gene, CDR1 is SEHNR and CDR2 is FQNEAQ (reference sequence). This CDR3 has 16 residues. The CDR3 DNA follows: TGTGCCAGCAGCTTCCTTCCCCGGGGCCAAAATTCACCCCTCCACTTT. Translating gives CASSFLPRGQNSPLHF.

This clonotype was detected a few times. The chain has TRBV24-1 and TRBJ2-3; 7 bases fit TRBD1. CDR1 is KGHDR, CDR2 SFDVKD, per germline. J gave up 0 bases and V 2 bases, and 4 bases lay outside the gene matches. The CDR3 sequence is 16 residues long. CDR3 in amino acids: CATSDSLTGSTDTQYF. DNA of the CDR3: TGTGCCACCAGTGATTCCCTGACAGGGAGCACAGATACGCAGTATTTT.

The chain has TRBV12-3 or TRBV12-4 and TRBJ1-1, with 7 bases identical to TRBD1. CDR3 size: 15 residues. The junction had 9 bases not matched to a gene; V was cut back by 5 bases and J by 3 bases. The CDR3 sequence is CASSLRQGADTEAFF. The CDR3 nucleotides are TGTGCCAGCAGTCTAAGACAGGGCGCTGACACTGAAGCTTTCTTT.

With respect to this clonotype: This could be a read error, since a much larger clone is one nucleotide away. For the CDR3, the DNA is TGCAGTGCGCAGACCGGGACAGATTCCTACGAGCAGTACTTC. Protein: CSAQTGTDSYEQYF. The rearrangement uses TRBV20-1 and TRBJ2-7; 7 nucleotides line up with TRBD1. J gave up 1 base and V 6 bases, and 9 bases lay outside the gene matches. Germline CDR1 DFQATT, CDR2 SNEGSKA (reference sequence). The CDR3 length is 14 residues.

The chain carries TRBV5-8 and TRBJ2-5, with D perhaps matching TRBD1 or TRBD2 (5 bases each). In germline, CDR1 is SGHTS, CDR2 YDEGEE. Trimming cost V 0 bases and J 1 base, with 13 bases left between them. The CDR3 sequence is 16 residues long. The CDR3 coding sequence is TGTGCCAGCAGCTTGGGGGGACCAATGTCCCAAGAGACCCAGTACTTC. This encodes CASSLGGPMSQETQYF.